What follows is one T cell receptor beta chain and its context. Per the authors' pipeline: How many nucleated cells were present was estimated from reference gene primer amplification. Data came from immunoSEQ multiplex PCR; TCRdb stores just in-frame clones and leaves some out. That table gives V, J and clone size, and the DNA gave D and trimming. The table has approximately 50,000 clones, roughly 91% seen once; the top ten hold around 9%. Germline trimming cut 6 bases from V and 11 bases from J; bases unmatched to any gene: 15. Per germline, CDR1 SSHAT and CDR2 FNYEAQ (reference sequence). This CDR3 contains 14 residues. The source of the sample is a study of blood T cell repertoires in COVID-19. About the study: The United States, Italy and Spain were the sources of the acute and convalescent COVID-19 samples. In each case, the material was cDNA or gDNA derived from T cells, B-cell-depleted T cells, or PBMCs.

The clonotype was recovered from an elderly man with active or convalescent COVID-19. J is TRBJ2-5 and V is TRBV7-7; 7 nucleotides match TRBD1. The sample taken for sequencing was peripheral blood. The CDR3 is CASSPQGDSSRQYF. The CDR3 DNA sequence: TGTGCCAGCAGTCCTCAAGGGGACAGTTCAAGGCAGTACTTC.